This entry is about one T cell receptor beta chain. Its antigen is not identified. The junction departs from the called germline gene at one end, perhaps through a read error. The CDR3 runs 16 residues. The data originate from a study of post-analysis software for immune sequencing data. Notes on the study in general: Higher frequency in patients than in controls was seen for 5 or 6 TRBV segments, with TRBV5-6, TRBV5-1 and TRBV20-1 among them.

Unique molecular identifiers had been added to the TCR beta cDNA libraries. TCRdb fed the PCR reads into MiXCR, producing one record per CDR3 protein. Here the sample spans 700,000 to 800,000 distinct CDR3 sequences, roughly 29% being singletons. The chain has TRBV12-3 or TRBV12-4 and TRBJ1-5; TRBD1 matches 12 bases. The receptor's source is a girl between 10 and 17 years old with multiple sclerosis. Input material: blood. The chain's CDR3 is CVSSSAGTGGDQPQHF. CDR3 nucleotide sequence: TGTGTCAGCAGCTCAGCCGGGACAGGGGGCGATCAGCCCCAGCATTTT.